The 8 T cell receptor beta chains below come from one sample, sequenced in a study of T-cell memory formation after mild COVID-19. In TCRdb, the 5' RACE reads were re-called with MiXCR into one record per CDR3 protein. This sample has hundreds of thousands of distinct CDR3 sequences; around 17% occur once, and the top ten carry around 11%. Sequenced: PBMCs or a T cell subset sorted from them (not recorded which). The receptors were gathered from an adult woman who had mild COVID-19 (a few samples of this study predate the infection). Cell type and time point are not known.

The chain is built from TRBV7-3 and TRBJ2-3, with D tentatively TRBD2 (6 bases). The V gene lost 0 bases and the J gene lost 5 bases, with 12 bases spanning the gap. The CDR3 extends over 15 amino acids. Germline V gives CDR1 SGHTA, CDR2 FQGTGA. CDR3 protein: CASSLTGSGGDTQYF. Here the CDR3 DNA reads TGTGCCAGCAGCTTAACGGGGTCCGGGGGAGATACGCAGTATTTT.

This clonotype occurred a few times. The chain has TRBV12-3 or TRBV12-4 and TRBJ2-3; D tentatively fits TRBD1 or TRBD2 (6 bases each). The CDR3 totals 14 residues. The V and J ends lost 7 bases and 2 bases respectively, with 13 bases between them. CDR3 residues: CASMGGYPTDTQYF. CDR3 DNA sequence: TGTGCCAGCATGGGGGGCTACCCCACAGATACGCAGTATTTT.

This clonotype was recorded a few times. The gene calls are TRBV4-1 and TRBJ2-7, with D possibly called TRBD1 or TRBD2 (6 bases each). This CDR3 contains 15 residues. The germline V gene encodes CDR1 MGHRA and CDR2 YSYEKL. V lost 7 bases to trimming and J lost 4 bases, with 20 bases between them. Here the CDR3 reads CASKVEGGSGYEQYF. The CDR3 DNA is TGCGCCAGCAAGGTCGAGGGGGGATCAGGGTACGAGCAGTACTTC.

The chain combines TRBV7-3 with TRBJ2-3; D is perhaps TRBD2 (6 bases). Germline V gives CDR1 SGHTA, CDR2 FQGTGA. V was trimmed by 5 bases and J by 1 base, leaving 16 bases between them. CDR3 size: 16 residues. The CDR3 DNA follows: TGTGCCAGCAGCCCCGGTACGGGAGATCGCACAGATACGCAGTATTTT. Translation: CASSPGTGDRTDTQYF.

V and J are TRBV7-9 and TRBJ2-3; 9 nucleotides line up with TRBD2. Trimming took 3 bases from V and 3 from J; bases not matched to a gene: 4. Germline-derived CDR1 and CDR2 are SEHNR and FQNEAQ (reference sequence). The CDR3 loop spans 15 amino acids. The CDR3 is CASSFTSGWTDTQYF. CDR3 in DNA: TGTGCCAGCAGCTTCACTAGCGGGTGGACAGATACGCAGTATTTT.

This clonotype has just a few counts. The chain recombines TRBV18 with TRBJ2-1; 9 bases align to TRBD1. Germline trimming cut 5 bases from V and 3 bases from J; bases unmatched to any gene: 8. CDR1 KGHSH and CDR2 LQKENI come from the germline V gene. The CDR3 has 16 amino acids. The CDR3 protein is CASSSLGTGNYNEQFF. The CDR3 DNA is TGTGCCAGCTCATCTTTGGGGACAGGGAACTACAATGAGCAGTTCTTC. The whole variable domain, remainder taken from reference TRBV18 and TRBJ2-1, is NAGVMQNPRHLVRRRGQEARLRCSPMKGHSHVYWYRQLPEEGLKFMVYLQKENIIDESGMPKERFSAEFPKEGPSILRIQQVVRGDSAAYFCASSSLGTGNYNEQFFGPGTRLTVL.

Only a few counts were recorded for this clonotype. The rearrangement joins TRBV25-1 to TRBJ1-1; no definite D call. The CDR3 is made up of 15 amino acids. The germline V gene has CDR1 MGHDK and CDR2 SYGVNS. V was trimmed by 1 base and J by 1 base, leaving 10 bases between them. The CDR3: CASSESLSGNTEAFF. CDR3 nucleotides: TGTGCCAGCAGTGAATCTCTGTCGGGGAACACTGAAGCTTTCTTT.

This clonotype was picked up a small number of times. The rearrangement joins TRBV7-2 to TRBJ2-5, with a possible D match to TRBD1 (6 bases). The length of the CDR3 is 14 residues. Germline V CDR1 and CDR2: SGHTA, FQGNSA. V lost 4 bases and J lost 3, with 12 bases in between. CDR3 amino acids: CASSSMHREETQYF. Written as DNA, the CDR3 is TGTGCCAGCAGCTCAATGCACAGGGAAGAGACCCAGTACTTC.